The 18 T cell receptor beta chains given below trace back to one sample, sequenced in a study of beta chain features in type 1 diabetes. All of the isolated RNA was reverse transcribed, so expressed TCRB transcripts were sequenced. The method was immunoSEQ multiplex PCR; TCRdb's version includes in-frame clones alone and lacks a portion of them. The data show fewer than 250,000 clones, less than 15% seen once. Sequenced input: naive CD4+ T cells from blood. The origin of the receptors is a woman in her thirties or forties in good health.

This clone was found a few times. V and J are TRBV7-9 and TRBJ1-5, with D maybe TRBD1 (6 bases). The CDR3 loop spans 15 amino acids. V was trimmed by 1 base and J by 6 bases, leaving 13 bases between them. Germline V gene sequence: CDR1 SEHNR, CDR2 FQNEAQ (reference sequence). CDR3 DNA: TGTGCCAGCAGCTTAGGGTCGGGACAAGGTCAGCCCCAGCATTTT. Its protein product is CASSLGSGQGQPQHF.

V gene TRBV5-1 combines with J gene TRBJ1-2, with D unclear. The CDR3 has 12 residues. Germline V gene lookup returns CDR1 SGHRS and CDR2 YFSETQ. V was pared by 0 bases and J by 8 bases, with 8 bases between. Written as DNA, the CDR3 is TGCGCCAGCAGCTTGGTTGGCAGAGGCTACACCTTC. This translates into CASSLVGRGYTF.

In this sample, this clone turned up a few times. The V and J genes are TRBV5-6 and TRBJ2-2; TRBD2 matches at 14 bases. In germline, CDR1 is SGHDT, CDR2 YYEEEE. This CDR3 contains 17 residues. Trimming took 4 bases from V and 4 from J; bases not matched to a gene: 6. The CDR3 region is CASSGRGLAGVTGELFF. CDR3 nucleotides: TGTGCCAGCAGCGGGAGGGGACTAGCGGGGGTCACCGGGGAGCTGTTTTTT.

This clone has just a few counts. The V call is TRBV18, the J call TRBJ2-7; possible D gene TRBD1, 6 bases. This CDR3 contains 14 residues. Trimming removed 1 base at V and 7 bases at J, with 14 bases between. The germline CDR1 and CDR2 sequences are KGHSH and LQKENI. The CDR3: CASSPRQDLTEQYF. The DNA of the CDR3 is TGTGCCAGCTCACCACGACAGGACCTTACGGAGCAGTACTTC.

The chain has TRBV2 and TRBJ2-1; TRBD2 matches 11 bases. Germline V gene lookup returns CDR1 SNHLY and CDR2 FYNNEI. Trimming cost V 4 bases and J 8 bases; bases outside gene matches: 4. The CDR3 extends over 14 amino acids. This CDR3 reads CASSVTSGADEQFF. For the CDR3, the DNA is TGTGCCAGCAGTGTGACTAGCGGGGCGGATGAGCAGTTCTTC.

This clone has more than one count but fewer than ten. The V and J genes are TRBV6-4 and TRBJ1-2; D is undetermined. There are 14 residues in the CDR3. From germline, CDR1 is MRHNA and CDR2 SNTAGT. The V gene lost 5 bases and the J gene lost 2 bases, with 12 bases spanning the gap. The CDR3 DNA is TGTGCCAGCAGTATGAATGGAGGGAACTATGGCTACACCTTC. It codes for CASSMNGGNYGYTF.

The CDR3 DNA reads TGTGCCAGCTCCACCATGGGGGGTGAAAAACTGTTTTTT. Amino acids: CASSTMGGEKLFF. The chain links TRBV18 to TRBJ1-4, with D possibly TRBD1 on 5 matching bases. CDR1 and CDR2 (germline): KGHSH, LQKENI. The ends were cut back, 6 bases at V and 7 bases at J, with 12 bases in the middle. The length of the CDR3 is 13 residues.

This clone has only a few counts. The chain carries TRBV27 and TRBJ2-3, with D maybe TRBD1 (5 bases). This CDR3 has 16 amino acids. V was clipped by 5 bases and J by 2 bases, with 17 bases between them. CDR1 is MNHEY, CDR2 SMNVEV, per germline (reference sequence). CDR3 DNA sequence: TGTGCCAGCAGTACCCGACAGTCCTTCTTCACAGATACGCAGTATTTT. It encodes CASSTRQSFFTDTQYF.

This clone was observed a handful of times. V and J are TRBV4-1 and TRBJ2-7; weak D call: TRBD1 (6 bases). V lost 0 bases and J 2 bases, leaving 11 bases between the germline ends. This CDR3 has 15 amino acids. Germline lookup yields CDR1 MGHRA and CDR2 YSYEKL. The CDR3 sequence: CASSQDSGVPYEQYF. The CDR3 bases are TGCGCCAGCAGCCAAGATTCAGGGGTCCCCTACGAGCAGTACTTC.

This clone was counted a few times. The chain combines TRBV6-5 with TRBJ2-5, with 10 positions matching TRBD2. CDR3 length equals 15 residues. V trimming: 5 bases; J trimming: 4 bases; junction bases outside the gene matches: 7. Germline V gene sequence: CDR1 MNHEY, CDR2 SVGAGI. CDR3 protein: CASSGERGGRETQYF. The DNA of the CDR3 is TGTGCCAGCAGTGGGGAGCGGGGGGGCAGAGAGACCCAGTACTTC.

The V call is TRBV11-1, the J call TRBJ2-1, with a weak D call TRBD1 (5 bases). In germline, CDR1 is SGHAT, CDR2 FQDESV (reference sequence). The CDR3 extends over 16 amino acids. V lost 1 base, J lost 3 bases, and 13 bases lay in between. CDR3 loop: CASSLVGAGGYNEQFF. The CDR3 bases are TGTGCCAGCAGCTTAGTAGGGGCAGGCGGCTACAATGAGCAGTTCTTC.

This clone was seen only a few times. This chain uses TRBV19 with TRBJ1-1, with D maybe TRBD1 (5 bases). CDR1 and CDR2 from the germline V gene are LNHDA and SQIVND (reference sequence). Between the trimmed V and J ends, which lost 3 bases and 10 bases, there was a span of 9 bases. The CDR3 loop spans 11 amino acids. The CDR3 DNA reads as TGTGCCAGTAGTATGCAGGGAGGAGCTTTCTTT. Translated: CASSMQGGAFF.

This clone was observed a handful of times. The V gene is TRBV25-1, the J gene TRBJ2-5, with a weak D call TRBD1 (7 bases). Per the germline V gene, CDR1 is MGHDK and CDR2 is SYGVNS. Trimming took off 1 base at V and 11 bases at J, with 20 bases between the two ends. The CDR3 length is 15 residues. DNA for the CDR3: TGTGCCAGCAGTGAATCAGGGGGGCCTACTTCGGGGCAGTACTTC. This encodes CASSESGGPTSGQYF.

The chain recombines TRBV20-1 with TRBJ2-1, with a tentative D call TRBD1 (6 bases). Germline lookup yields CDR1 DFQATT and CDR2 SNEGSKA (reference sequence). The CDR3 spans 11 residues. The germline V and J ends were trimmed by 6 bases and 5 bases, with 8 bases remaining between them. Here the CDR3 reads CSARTDNEQFF. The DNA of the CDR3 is TGCAGTGCCAGGACAGACAATGAGCAGTTCTTC.

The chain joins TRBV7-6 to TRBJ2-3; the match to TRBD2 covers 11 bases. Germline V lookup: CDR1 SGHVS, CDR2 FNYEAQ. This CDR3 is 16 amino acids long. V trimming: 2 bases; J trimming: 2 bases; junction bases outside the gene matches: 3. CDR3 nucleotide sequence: TGTGCCAGCAGCTTAATAGCGGGGGGGTCCACAGATACGCAGTATTTT. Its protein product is CASSLIAGGSTDTQYF.

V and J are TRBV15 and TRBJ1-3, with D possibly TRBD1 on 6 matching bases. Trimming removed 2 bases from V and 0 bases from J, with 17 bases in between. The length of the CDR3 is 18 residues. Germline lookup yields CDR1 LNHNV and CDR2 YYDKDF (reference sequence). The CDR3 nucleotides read TGTGCCACCAGCAGATCCCAGGGGCGGTTGTACTCTGGAAACACCATATATTTT. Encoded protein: CATSRSQGRLYSGNTIYF.

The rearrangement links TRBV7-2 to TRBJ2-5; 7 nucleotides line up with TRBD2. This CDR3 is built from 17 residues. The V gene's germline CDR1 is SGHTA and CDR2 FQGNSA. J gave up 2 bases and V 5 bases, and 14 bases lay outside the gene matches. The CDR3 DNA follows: TGTGCCAGCAGCCCAGTGGTACTAGCGAGGGCTCAAGAGACCCAGTACTTC. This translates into CASSPVVLARAQETQYF.

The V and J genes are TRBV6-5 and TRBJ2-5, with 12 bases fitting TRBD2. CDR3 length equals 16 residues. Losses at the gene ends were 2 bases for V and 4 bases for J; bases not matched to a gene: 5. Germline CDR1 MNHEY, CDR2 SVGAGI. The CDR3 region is CASSYMTSGGRETQYF. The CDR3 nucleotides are TGTGCCAGCAGTTACATGACTAGCGGGGGTCGAGAGACCCAGTACTTC.